The clone carrying this T cell receptor (beta chain) was counted a single time. The repertoire was sequenced with immunoSEQ multiplex PCR; TCRdb's copy has only in-frame clones and lacks some. The repertoire holds around 130,000 clones, with roughly 90% as singletons. The sample is drawn from a study of control samples from healthy donors and cancer patients. The length of the CDR3 is 14 residues. Trimming removed 7 bases at V and 0 bases at J, with 13 bases between. Per germline, CDR1 MNHNY and CDR2 SVGAGI (reference sequence). Sequenced input: blood. This receptor was obtained from a man between 50 and 59 years old in good health. The V and J genes are TRBV6-6 and TRBJ2-7; D uncertain. The CDR3 spells CASTPDESSYEQYF. The CDR3 nucleotides read TGTGCCAGCACCCCCGACGAATCCTCCTACGAGCAGTACTTC.